These 18 T cell receptor beta chains share one sample of origin, sequenced in a study of blood T cell repertoires in COVID-19 (dated by TCRdb to the early 2020s). The library was made by the immunoSEQ multiplex PCR assay. TCRdb's version of the immuneACCESS table is confined to in-frame rearrangements and falls short of the full clone set. An unresolved V gene accounts for under half of the shortfall where checked; the remainder is of unknown origin. The sample table holds about 390,000 clones, of which 87% were seen once. The ten largest clones add up to approximately 2.5% of the sample. The sequencing sample was made of peripheral blood. Source of these receptors: a woman in her sixties with COVID-19, enrolled during active disease.

This CDR3 is CASSSRNYGYTF. The CDR3 DNA reads TGTGCCAGCAGTTCCCGGAACTATGGCTACACCTTC. The chain is built from TRBV27 and TRBJ1-2; unclear D gene. The CDR3 is made up of 12 amino acids. CDR1 MNHEY and CDR2 SMNVEV come from the germline V gene (reference sequence). Trimming cost V 4 bases and J 2 bases, with 5 bases left between them.

The gene calls are TRBV12-5 and TRBJ2-1; TRBD2 aligns across 9 bases. V was clipped by 1 base and J by 2 bases; unmatched bases: 3. Germline lookup yields CDR1 LGHNT and CDR2 FRNRAP. The CDR3 contains 16 residues. The CDR3 sequence is CASGLGLADAYNEQFF. For the CDR3, the DNA is TGTGCTAGTGGTTTGGGACTAGCGGACGCCTACAATGAGCAGTTCTTC.

V is TRBV18 and J is TRBJ1-5; D is perhaps TRBD1 (5 bases). The germline gives CDR1 KGHSH, CDR2 LQKENI. The CDR3 has 14 residues. Trimming stripped 9 bases from V and 3 bases from J, with 15 bases between. This CDR3 is CASNTAGVNQPQHF. CDR3 bases: TGTGCCAGTAACACCGCGGGGGTCAATCAGCCCCAGCATTTT. Full variable domain (missing parts from reference TRBV18 and TRBJ1-5): NAGVMQNPRHLVRRRGQEARLRCSPMKGHSHVYWYRQLPEEGLKFMVYLQKENIIDESGMPKERFSAEFPKEGPSILRIQQVVRGDSAAYFCASNTAGVNQPQHFGDGTRLSIL.

The chain joins TRBV5-1 to TRBJ1-6; D not certain. With 1 base removed from V and 8 bases from J, the gap between germline ends came to 10 bases. The CDR3 loop spans 14 amino acids. Germline CDR1 SGHRS, CDR2 YFSETQ. DNA of the CDR3: TGCGCCAGCAGCTTGTGGCCGGAGGATTCACCCCTCCACTTT. Translation gives CASSLWPEDSPLHF.

This chain uses TRBV5-1 with TRBJ2-5, with 7 bases matching TRBD2. The V gene's germline CDR1 is SGHRS and CDR2 YFSETQ. With 0 bases clipped from V and 2 bases from J, the junction kept 7 bases outside the gene matches. The CDR3 has 16 residues. CDR3 sequence (DNA): TGCGCCAGCAGCTTGGCTTTCACCGGGGGGCAAGAGACCCAGTACTTC. It translates to CASSLAFTGGQETQYF.

The chain recombines TRBV10-3 with TRBJ1-1, with D perhaps TRBD1 (5 bases). The CDR3 sequence is 15 residues long. Looked up from germline, CDR1 is ENHRY and CDR2 is SYGVKD. Trimming removed 0 bases from V and 7 bases from J, with 15 bases in between. As DNA, the CDR3 is TGTGCCATCAGTGAGTCGTTCCAGGGTCACGGTGAAGCTTTCTTT. Protein product: CAISESFQGHGEAFF.

The genes are TRBV5-6 and TRBJ2-7; a possible D gene is TRBD1 (6 bases). V gave up 3 bases and J gave up 8 bases, with 9 bases separating them. Germline CDR1 is SGHDT and CDR2 is YYEEEE. This CDR3 has 11 residues. In DNA form, the CDR3 reads TGTGCCAGCAGCTCAGGACAGAAGCAGTACTTC. It specifies CASSSGQKQYF.

The chain employs TRBV20-1 and TRBJ2-3, with 7 positions matching TRBD2. CDR3 length: 14 amino acids. In germline, CDR1 is DFQATT, CDR2 SNEGSKA (reference sequence). J lost 1 base, V lost 3 bases, and 4 bases had no gene match. Here the CDR3 DNA reads TGCAGTGCTAGTACGGCGGGGGGCACAGATACGCAGTATTTT. Amino acid sequence: CSASTAGGTDTQYF.

The J gene is TRBJ2-1, the V gene TRBV6-2 or TRBV6-3; 15 bases are shared with TRBD2. V dropped 5 bases and J dropped 5; count of bases not matched to a gene: 4. The CDR3 is 16 residues long. In germline, CDR1 is MNHEY, CDR2 SVGEGT. CDR3: CASSRTSGGAHNEQFF. In DNA, the CDR3 is TGTGCCAGCAGTCGGACTAGCGGGGGGGCCCACAATGAGCAGTTCTTC.

This clone was seen only once. V and J are TRBV18 and TRBJ1-2, with 7 bases identical to TRBD1. CDR3 length: 16 amino acids. The germline gives CDR1 KGHSH, CDR2 LQKENI. V shed 1 base and J 0 bases; nucleotides not matched to a gene: 5. The CDR3 bases are TGTGCCAGCTCACCACAGGGACAGAAGGCTAACTATGGCTACACCTTC. It is translated as CASSPQGQKANYGYTF.

The rearrangement uses TRBV28 and TRBJ1-2; D gene ambiguous. The CDR3 is 16 amino acids. Trimming shortened V by 5 bases and J by 5 bases, and 21 bases separated the two germline ends. Looked up from germline, CDR1 is MDHEN and CDR2 is SYDVKM. CDR3 nucleotide sequence: TGTGCCAGCAGTCCGGGGTTCCTGAGGAGGAGGTATGGCTACACCTTC. This gives the protein CASSPGFLRRRYGYTF.

This chain joins TRBV7-9 and TRBJ2-1, with unresolved D. Germline lookup yields CDR1 SEHNR and CDR2 FQNEAQ (reference sequence). Trimming cost V 3 bases and J 0 bases, with 9 bases left between them. The length of the CDR3 is 15 residues. CDR3 coding DNA: TGTGCCAGCAGCTTCTTGATTAGCTCCTACAATGAGCAGTTCTTC. This gives the protein CASSFLISSYNEQFF. Using reference TRBV7-9 and TRBJ2-1 for the parts outside the CDR3, the full variable domain is DTGVSQNPRHKITKRGQNVTFRCDPISEHNRLYWYRQTLGQGPEFLTYFQNEAQLEKSRLLSDRFSAERPKGSFSTLEIQRTEQGDSAMYLCASSFLISSYNEQFFGPGTRLTVL.

The chain links TRBV7-2 to TRBJ2-7; maybe TRBD1 (6 bases). The CDR3 has 17 amino acids. Germline CDR1 reads SGHTA; CDR2 reads FQGNSA. V was shortened by 1 base and J by 1 base, with 17 bases between the two germline ends. In DNA, the CDR3 is TGTGCCAGCAGCTTAGACCTAGGAGGACAGAAATCCTACGAGCAGTACTTC. It encodes CASSLDLGGQKSYEQYF.

This chain connects TRBV11-2 to TRBJ2-7, with TRBD1 identical over 8 bases. J was trimmed by 7 bases and V by 5 bases; bases with no gene match: 10. The CDR3 spans 14 residues. Germline CDR1 reads SGHAT; CDR2 reads FQNNGV. CDR3 protein: CASSLGQGADEQYF. As DNA, the CDR3 is TGTGCCAGCAGCCTAGGCCAGGGGGCTGATGAGCAGTACTTC.

The rearrangement links TRBV6-1 to TRBJ2-5, with D hard to call. V was pared by 1 base and J by 7 bases, with 16 bases between. The CDR3 runs 15 residues. Per germline, CDR1 MNHNS and CDR2 SASEGT. DNA for the CDR3: TGTGCCAGCAGTGAAGAAGAAACCTTTCGGGTGACCCAGTACTTC. It yields the protein CASSEEETFRVTQYF.

This sequence joins TRBV20-1 and TRBJ2-1, with 7 bases matching TRBD2. The V gene's germline CDR1 is DFQATT and CDR2 SNEGSKA (reference sequence). The V and J ends lost 3 bases and 6 bases, in that order; junction bases with no gene match: 8. CDR3 length: 14 amino acids. The CDR3: CSASRPAGFNEQFF. The DNA of the CDR3 is TGCAGTGCTAGTAGACCAGCGGGGTTCAATGAGCAGTTCTTC.

The chain links TRBV9 to TRBJ1-6, with 8 bases aligning to TRBD1. Germline V CDR1 and CDR2: SGDLS, YYNGEE. V gave up 0 bases and J gave up 8 bases; unmatched junction bases: 4. CDR3 length equals 15 residues. The CDR3 here is CASSVADREYSPLHF. CDR3 nucleotide sequence: TGTGCCAGCAGCGTAGCGGACAGGGAGTATTCACCCCTCCACTTT.

This chain links TRBV4-1 with TRBJ2-1; 12 positions match TRBD1. The junction had 7 bases not matched to a gene; V was cut back by 4 bases and J by 9 bases. Germline V gives CDR1 MGHRA, CDR2 YSYEKL. This CDR3 contains 15 residues. As DNA, the CDR3 is TGCGCCAGCAGCCCTACCGGGACAGGGGGCGTTGAGCAGTTCTTC. This codes for CASSPTGTGGVEQFF.